The T cell receptor beta chain described here comes from a study of T cells after yellow fever vaccination. Study observations and caveats: Boosting was followed by the reappearance of most primary-vaccination clones (about 96% CD4, around 90% CD8).

This CDR3 is built from 15 residues. CDR1 and CDR2 from the germline V gene are SGHTA and FQGNSA. V lost 1 base and J 4 bases, leaving 12 bases between the germline ends. From the 5' RACE reads, TCRdb called clonotypes with MiXCR, one entry per CDR3 protein. The data show some 350,000 distinct CDR3 sequences, 3% to 4.5% seen once. There are many counts of this clonotype. Its specificity is unknown. This specimen consisted of PBMCs, obtained 5 days after the yellow fever booster vaccination. The J gene is TRBJ2-3, the V gene TRBV7-2, with D perhaps matching TRBD1 or TRBD2 (5 bases each). The source is a man aged 18 to 30 who received the YFV17D yellow fever vaccine. CDR3 loop: CASSLVGRHPDTQYF. The CDR3 DNA reads TGTGCCAGCAGCTTAGTGGGACGACACCCAGATACGCAGTATTTT. The complete variable domain, with remaining parts taken from reference TRBV7-2 and TRBJ2-3, reads GAGVSQSPSNKVTEKGKDVELRCDPISGHTALYWYRQSLGQGLEFLIYFQGNSAPDKSGLPSDRFSAERTGGSVSTLTIQRTQQEDSAVYLCASSLVGRHPDTQYFGPGTRLTVL.